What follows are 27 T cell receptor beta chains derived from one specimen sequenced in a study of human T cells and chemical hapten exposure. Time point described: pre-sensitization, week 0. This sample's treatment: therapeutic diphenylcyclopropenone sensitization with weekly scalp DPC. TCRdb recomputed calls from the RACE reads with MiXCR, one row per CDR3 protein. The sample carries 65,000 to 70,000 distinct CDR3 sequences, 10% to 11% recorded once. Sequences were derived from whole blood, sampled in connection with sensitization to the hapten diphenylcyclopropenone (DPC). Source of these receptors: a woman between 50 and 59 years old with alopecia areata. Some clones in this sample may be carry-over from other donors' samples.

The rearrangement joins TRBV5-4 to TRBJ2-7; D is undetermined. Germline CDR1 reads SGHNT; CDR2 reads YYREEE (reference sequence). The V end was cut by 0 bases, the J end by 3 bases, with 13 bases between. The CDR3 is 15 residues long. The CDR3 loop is CASSLASSPDYEQYF. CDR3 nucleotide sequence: TGTGCCAGCAGCTTGGCGTCTAGTCCTGACTACGAGCAGTACTTC.

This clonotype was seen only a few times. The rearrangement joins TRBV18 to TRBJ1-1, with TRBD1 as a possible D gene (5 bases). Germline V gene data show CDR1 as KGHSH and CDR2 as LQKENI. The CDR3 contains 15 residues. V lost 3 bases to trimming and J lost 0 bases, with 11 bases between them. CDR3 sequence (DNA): TGTGCCAGCTCACCCGGGGCAGGGATGAACACTGAAGCTTTCTTT. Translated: CASSPGAGMNTEAFF.

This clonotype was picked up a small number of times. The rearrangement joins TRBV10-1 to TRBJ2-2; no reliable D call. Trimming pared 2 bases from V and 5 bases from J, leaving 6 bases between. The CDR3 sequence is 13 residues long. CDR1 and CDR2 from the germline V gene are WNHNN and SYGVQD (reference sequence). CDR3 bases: TGCGCCAGCAGTGAGGGGCCAACCGGGGAGCTGTTTTTT. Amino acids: CASSEGPTGELFF.

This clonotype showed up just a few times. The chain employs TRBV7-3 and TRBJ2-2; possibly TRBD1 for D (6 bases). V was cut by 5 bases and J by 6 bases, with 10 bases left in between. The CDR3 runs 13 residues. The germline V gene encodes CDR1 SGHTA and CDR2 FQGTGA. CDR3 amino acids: CASSLTGSGELFF. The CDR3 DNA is TGTGCCAGCAGCCTTACAGGGTCCGGGGAGCTGTTTTTT.

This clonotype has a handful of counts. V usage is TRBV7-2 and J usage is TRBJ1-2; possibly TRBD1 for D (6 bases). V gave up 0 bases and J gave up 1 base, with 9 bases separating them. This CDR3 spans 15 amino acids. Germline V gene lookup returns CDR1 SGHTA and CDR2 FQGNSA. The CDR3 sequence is CASSLAGGFNYGYTF. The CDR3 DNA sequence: TGTGCCAGCAGCTTAGCAGGGGGGTTTAACTATGGCTACACCTTC. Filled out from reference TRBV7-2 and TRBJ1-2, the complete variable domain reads GAGVSQSPSNKVTEKGKDVELRCDPISGHTALYWYRQSLGQGLEFLIYFQGNSAPDKSGLPSDRFSAERTGGSVSTLTIQRTQQEDSAVYLCASSLAGGFNYGYTFGSGTRLTVV.

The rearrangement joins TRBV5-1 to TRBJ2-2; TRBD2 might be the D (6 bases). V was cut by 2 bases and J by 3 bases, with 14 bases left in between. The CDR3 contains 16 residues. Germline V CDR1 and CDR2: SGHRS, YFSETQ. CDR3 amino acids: CASSLWAGLDTGELFF. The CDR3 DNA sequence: TGCGCCAGCAGCTTATGGGCGGGACTGGACACCGGGGAGCTGTTTTTT.

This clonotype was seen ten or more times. The CDR3: CASSQGAGTGFGTQYF. CDR3 bases: TGTGCCAGCAGCCAGGGAGCCGGGACAGGGTTCGGGACCCAGTACTTC. This chain uses TRBV3-1 with TRBJ2-5, with 9 nucleotides matching TRBD1. The V and J ends lost 3 bases and 7 bases, in that order; junction bases with no gene match: 12. The V gene's germline CDR1 is LGHDT and CDR2 YNNKEL (reference sequence). The CDR3 sequence is 16 residues long.

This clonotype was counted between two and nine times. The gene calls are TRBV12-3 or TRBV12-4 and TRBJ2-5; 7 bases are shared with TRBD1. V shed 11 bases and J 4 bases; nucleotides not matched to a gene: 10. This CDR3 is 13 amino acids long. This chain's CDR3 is CACSKQGSETQYF. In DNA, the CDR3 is TGTGCCTGCTCAAAACAGGGGTCAGAGACCCAGTACTTC.

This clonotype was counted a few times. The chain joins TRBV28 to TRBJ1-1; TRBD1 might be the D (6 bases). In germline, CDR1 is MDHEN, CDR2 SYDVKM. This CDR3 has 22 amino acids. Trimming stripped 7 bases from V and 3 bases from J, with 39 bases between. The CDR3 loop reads CASTSLVYPNRAPMPMHTEAFF. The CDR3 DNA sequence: TGTGCCAGCACCTCTCTAGTTTATCCCAACAGGGCCCCAATGCCGATGCACACTGAAGCTTTCTTT.

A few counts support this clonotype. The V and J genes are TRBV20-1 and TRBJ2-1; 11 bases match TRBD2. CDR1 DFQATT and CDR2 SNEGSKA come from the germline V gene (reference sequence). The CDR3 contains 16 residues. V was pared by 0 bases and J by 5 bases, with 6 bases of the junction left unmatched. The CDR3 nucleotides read TGCAGTGCTAGAGAATGGCTAGCGGGAGGAAACAATGAGCAGTTCTTC. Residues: CSAREWLAGGNNEQFF.

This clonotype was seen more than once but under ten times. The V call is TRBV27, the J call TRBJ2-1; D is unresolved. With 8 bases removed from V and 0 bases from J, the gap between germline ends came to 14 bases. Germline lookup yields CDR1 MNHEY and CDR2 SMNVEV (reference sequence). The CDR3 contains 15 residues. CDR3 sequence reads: CASPSLHHSYNEQFF. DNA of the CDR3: TGTGCCAGCCCGAGTTTACATCACTCCTACAATGAGCAGTTCTTC.

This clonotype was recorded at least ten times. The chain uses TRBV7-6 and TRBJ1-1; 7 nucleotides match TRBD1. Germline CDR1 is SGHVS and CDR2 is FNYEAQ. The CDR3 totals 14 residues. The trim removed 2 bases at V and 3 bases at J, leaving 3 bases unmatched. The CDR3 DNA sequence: TGTGCCAGCAGCTTATTAGGGGGCGACACTGAAGCTTTCTTT. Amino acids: CASSLLGGDTEAFF.

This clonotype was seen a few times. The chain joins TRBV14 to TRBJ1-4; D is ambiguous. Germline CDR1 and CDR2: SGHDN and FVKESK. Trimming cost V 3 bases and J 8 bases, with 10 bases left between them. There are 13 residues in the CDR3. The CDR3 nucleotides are TGTGCCAGCAGCCAGGGAGCCATAGAAAAACTGTTTTTT. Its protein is CASSQGAIEKLFF.

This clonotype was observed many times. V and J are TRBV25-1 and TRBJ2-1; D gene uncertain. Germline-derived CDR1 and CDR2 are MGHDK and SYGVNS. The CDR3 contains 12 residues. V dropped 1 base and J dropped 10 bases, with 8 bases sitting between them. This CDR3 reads CASSEFKGEQFF. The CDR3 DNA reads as TGTGCCAGCAGTGAATTTAAAGGAGAGCAGTTCTTC.

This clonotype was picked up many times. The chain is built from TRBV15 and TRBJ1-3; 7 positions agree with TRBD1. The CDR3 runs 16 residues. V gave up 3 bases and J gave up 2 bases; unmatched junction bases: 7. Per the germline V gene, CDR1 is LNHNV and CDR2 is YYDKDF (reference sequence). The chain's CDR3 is CATSSHRQGTGNTIYF. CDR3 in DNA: TGTGCCACCAGCAGCCATAGACAGGGCACTGGAAACACCATATATTTT.

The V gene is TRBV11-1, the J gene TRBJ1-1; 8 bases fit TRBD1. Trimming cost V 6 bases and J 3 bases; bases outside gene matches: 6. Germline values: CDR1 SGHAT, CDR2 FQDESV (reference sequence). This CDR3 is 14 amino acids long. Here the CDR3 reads CASRPRGRYTEAFF. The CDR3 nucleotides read TGTGCCAGCAGACCCAGGGGGCGTTACACTGAAGCTTTCTTT.

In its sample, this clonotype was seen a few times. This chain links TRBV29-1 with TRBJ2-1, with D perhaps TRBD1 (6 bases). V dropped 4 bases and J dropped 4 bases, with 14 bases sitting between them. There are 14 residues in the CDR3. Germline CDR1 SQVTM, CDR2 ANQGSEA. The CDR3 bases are TGCAGCGTTGCTAACGGACAGAATTACAATGAGCAGTTCTTC. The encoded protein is CSVANGQNYNEQFF.

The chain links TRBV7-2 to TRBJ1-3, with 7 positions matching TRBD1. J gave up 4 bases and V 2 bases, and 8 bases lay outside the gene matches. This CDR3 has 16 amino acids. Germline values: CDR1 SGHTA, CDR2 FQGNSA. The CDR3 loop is CASSLRRGLEGNTIYF. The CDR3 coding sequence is TGTGCCAGCAGCTTACGTAGGGGGCTGGAGGGAAACACCATATATTTT.

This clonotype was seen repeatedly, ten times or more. The CDR3 nucleotides are TGTGCCAGCTCACCCACAGCAACGCCGCACTATGGCTACACCTTC. This codes for CASSPTATPHYGYTF. This chain links TRBV18 with TRBJ1-2; no reliable D call. The V end was cut by 3 bases, the J end by 3 bases, with 14 bases between. Per the germline V gene, CDR1 is KGHSH and CDR2 is LQKENI. CDR3 size: 15 residues.

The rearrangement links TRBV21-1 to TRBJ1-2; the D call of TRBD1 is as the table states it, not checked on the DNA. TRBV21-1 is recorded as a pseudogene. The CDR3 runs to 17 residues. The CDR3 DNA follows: TGTGCCAGCAGCAAAGAGAAAACAGGGGGCGGTGGAGATGGCTACACCTTC. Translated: CASSKEKTGGGGDGYTF.

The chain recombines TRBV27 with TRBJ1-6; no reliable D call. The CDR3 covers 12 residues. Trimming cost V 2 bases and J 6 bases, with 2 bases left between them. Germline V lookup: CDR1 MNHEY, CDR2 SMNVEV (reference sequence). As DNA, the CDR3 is TGTGCCAGCAGTTTAAGTAATTCACCCCTCCACTTT. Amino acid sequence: CASSLSNSPLHF.

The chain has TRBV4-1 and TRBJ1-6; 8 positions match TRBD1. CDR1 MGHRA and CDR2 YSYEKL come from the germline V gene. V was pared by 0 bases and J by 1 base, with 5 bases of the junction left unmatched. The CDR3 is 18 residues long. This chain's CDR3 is CASSQEVQGASYNSPLHF. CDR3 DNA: TGCGCCAGCAGCCAAGAGGTGCAGGGGGCATCCTATAATTCACCCCTCCACTTT.

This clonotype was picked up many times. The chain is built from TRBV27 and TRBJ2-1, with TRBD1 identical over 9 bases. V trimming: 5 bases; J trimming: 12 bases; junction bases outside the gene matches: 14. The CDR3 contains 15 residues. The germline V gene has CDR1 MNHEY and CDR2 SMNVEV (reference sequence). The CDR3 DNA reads TGTGCCAGCAGTATCAACTCAATGACAGGGGGAGGGCAGTTCTTC. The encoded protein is CASSINSMTGGGQFF.

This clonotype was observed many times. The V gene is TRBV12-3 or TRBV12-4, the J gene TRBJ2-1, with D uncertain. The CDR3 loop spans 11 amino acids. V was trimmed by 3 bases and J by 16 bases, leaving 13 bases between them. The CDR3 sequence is CASSFYKAGFF. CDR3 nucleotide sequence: TGTGCCAGCAGTTTCTACAAAGCAGGATTCTTC.

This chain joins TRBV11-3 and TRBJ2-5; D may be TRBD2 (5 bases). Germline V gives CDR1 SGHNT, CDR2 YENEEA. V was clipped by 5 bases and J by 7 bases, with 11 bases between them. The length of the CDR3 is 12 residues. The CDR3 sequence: CASSHTEGTQYF. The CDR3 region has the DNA TGTGCCAGCAGCCATACTGAGGGGACCCAGTACTTC. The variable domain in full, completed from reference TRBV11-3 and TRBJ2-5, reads EAGVVQSPRYKIIEKKQPVAFWCNPISGHNTLYWYLQNLGQGPELLIRYENEEAVDDSQLPKDRFSAERLKGVDSTLKIQPAELGDSAVYLCASSHTEGTQYFGPGTRLLVL.

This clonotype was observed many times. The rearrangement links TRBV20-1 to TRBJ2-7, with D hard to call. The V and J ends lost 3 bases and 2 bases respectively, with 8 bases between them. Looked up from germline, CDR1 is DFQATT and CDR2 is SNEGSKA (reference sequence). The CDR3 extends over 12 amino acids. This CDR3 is CSARPVTYEQYF. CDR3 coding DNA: TGCAGTGCTAGGCCGGTAACCTACGAGCAGTACTTC.

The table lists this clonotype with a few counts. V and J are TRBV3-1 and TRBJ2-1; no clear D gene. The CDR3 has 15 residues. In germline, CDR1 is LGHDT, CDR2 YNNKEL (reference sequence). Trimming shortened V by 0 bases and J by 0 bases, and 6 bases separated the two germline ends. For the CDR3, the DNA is TGTGCCAGCAGCCAAGACTGGAGCTCCTACAATGAGCAGTTCTTC. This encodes CASSQDWSSYNEQFF.